The text below deals with one T cell receptor (beta chain). This clone was observed once. Its antigen is not yet known. No base qualities exist here, and no much larger clone lies one base off it. This record comes from a study of blood T cell repertoires in COVID-19 (dated by TCRdb to the early 2020s). About the study as a whole: The collaborator samples originated in the United States, Italy and Spain and spanned the acute and convalescent phases of COVID-19. The prospective study material was composed of cDNA or gDNA derived from T cells, B-cell-depleted T cells, or PBMCs. The dataset comprised deeply sampled blood TCRbeta repertoires from subjects exposed to, actively infected with, or recovered from COVID-19. Samples were obtained from the ongoing ImmuneRACE study (first 160 participants) and from some 1,300 subjects provided by 6 global collaborators. The repertoires were made available in a free public database intended to serve as a resource for research on the immune response to SARS-CoV-2. Sample metadata almost always included a de-identified subject ID, COVID-19 status, age in years and sex. HLA class I and class II types, where available, came from metadata supplied by the sample provider rather than from assay-based typing. The study at large found these results: The amount of clinical and demographic metadata varied by source and participant and was provided uncurated.

The collaborating institutions used their own protocols to collect whole blood in K2EDTA tubes. For TCRbeta analysis, collaborator samples were shipped as frozen whole blood, as isolated PBMCs, or as DNA extracted from either sample type. The CDR3, cysteine through phenylalanine, is 17 amino acids long. The retained sequence is limited to the CDR3, 51 bases, with the frame set at the first base. CDR1 and CDR2, per the germline V gene, are SGHNT and YENEEA. V ends up 0 bases short and J 4 bases short, with an unmatched junction base count of 9. TCRbeta CDR3 regions were amplified from genomic DNA using the immunoSEQ Assay, a bias-controlled multiplex PCR. Under the source paper's analysis protocol: Within the assay, amplification of reference gene primers was used to estimate how many nucleated cells each sample contained. To quantify the absolute abundance of each unique TCRbeta CDR3 rearrangement, sequence reads were collapsed and filtered. For each sample, productive Simpson clonality was calculated as the square root of Simpson's diversity index across productive rearrangements. TCRdb obtained this table from immuneACCESS and retained in-frame rearrangements with V and J assigned. These tables miss some clones; where compared with another copy, unresolved V genes account for less than half of the shortfall, and the remainder is unexplained. V, J and clone size are taken as reported in that table, and D and trimming were inferred from the DNA itself. Here the sample has roughly 37,000 clones; more than 70% occur a single time. About 35% of the sample goes to the ten largest clones.

This receptor was obtained from a man aged 55 to 69 with acute or convalescent COVID-19. The rearrangement combines TRBV11-3 with TRBJ2-7, with 10 bases in between that match TRBD2. Sequencing input: peripheral blood. The nucleotide sequence reads as follows: TGTGCCAGCAGCTTAGATTCGTCTAGCGGGAGCCGATACGAGCAGTACTTC. Its translation is CASSLDSSSGSRYEQYF. With the rest looked up from the reference TRBV11-3 and TRBJ2-7 genes rather than sequenced, the full variable domain is EAGVVQSPRYKIIEKKQPVAFWCNPISGHNTLYWYLQNLGQGPELLIRYENEEAVDDSQLPKDRFSAERLKGVDSTLKIQPAELGDSAVYLCASSLDSSSGSRYEQYFGPGTRLTVT.